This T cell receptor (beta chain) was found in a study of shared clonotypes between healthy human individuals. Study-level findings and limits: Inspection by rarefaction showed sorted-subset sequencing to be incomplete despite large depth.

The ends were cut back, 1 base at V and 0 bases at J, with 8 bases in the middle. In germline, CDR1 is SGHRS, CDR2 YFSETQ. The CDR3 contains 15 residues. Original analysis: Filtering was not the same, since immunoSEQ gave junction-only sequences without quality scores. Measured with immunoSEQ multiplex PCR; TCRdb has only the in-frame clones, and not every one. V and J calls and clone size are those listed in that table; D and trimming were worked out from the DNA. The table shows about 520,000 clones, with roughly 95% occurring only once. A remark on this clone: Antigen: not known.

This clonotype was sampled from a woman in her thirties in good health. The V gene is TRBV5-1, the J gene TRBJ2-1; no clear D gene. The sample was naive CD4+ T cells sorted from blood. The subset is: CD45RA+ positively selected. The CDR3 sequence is CASSLTRSSYNEQFF. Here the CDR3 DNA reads TGCGCCAGCAGCTTGACTCGAAGCTCCTACAATGAGCAGTTCTTC.